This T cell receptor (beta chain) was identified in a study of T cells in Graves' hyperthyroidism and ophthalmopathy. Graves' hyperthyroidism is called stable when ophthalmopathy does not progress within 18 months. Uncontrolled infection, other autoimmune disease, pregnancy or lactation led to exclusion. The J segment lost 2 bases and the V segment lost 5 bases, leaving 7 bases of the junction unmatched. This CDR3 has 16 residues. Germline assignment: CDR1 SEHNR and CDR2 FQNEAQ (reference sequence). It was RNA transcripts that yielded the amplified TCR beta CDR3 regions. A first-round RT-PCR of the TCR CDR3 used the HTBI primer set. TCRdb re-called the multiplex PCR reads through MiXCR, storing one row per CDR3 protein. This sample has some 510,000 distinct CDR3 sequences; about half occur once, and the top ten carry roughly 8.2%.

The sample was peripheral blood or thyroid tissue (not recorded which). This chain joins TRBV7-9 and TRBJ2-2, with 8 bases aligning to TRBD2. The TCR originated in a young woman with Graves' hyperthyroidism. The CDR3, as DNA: TGTGCCAGCAGCCGTCAGCGGGAGTTAAACACCGGGGAGCTGTTTTTT. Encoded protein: CASSRQRELNTGELFF.